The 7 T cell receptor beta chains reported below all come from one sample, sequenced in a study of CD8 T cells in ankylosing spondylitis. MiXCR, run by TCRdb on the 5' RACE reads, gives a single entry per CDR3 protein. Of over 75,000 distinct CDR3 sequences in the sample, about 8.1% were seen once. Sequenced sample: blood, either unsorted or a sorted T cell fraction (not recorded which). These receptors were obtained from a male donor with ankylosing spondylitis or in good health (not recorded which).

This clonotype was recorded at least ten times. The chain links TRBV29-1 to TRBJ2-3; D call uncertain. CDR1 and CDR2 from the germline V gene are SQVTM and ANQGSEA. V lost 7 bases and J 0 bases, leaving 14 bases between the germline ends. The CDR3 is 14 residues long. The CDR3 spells CSGTYATSTDTQYF. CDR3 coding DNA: TGCAGCGGGACCTATGCCACTAGCACAGATACGCAGTATTTT.

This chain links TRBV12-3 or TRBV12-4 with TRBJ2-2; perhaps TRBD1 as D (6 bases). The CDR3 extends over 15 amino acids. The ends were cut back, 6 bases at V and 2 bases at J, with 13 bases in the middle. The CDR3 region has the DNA TGTGCCAGCAGGCCCCGGGACACCAACACCGGGGAGCTGTTTTTT. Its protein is CASRPRDTNTGELFF.

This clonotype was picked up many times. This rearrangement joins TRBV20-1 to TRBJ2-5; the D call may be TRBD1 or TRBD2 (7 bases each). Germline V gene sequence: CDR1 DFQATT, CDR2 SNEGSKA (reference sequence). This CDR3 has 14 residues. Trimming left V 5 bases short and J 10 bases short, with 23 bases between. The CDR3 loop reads CSAGGDSPLRGQYF. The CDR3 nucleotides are TGCAGTGCTGGGGGGGACAGCCCTTTAAGAGGCCAGTACTTC.

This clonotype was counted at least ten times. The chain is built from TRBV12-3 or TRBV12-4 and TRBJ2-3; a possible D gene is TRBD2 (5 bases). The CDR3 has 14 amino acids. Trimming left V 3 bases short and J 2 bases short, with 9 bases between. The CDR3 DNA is TGTGCCAGCAGTTTCCGGGGTACCACAGATACGCAGTATTTT. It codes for CASSFRGTTDTQYF.

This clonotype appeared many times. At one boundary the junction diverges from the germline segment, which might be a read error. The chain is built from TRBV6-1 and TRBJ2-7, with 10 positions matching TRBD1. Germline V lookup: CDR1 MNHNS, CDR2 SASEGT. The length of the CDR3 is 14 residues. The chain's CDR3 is CASGDPGTGDEQYF. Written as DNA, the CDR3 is TGTGCCAGCGGTGACCCCGGGACAGGGGACGAGCAGTACTTC.

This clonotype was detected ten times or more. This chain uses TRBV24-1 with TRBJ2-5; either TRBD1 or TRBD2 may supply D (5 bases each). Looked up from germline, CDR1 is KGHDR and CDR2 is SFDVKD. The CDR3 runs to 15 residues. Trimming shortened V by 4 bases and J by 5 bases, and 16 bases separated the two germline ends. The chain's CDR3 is CATSDWGRNGETQYF. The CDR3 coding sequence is TGTGCCACCAGTGACTGGGGACGGAACGGGGAGACCCAGTACTTC.

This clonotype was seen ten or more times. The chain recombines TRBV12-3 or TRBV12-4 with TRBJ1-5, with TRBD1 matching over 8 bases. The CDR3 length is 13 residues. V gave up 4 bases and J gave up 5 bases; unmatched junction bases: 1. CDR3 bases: TGTGCCAGCAGTTCCAGGGGGCATCAGCCCCAGCATTTT. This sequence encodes CASSSRGHQPQHF.